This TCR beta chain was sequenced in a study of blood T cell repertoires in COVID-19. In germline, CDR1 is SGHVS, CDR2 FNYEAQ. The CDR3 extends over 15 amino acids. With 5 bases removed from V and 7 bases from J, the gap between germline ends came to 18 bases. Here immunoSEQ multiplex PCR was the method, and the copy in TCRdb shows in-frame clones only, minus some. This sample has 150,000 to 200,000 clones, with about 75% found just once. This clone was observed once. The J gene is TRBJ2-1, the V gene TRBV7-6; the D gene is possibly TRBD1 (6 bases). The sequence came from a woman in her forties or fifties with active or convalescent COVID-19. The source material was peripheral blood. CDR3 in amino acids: CASSRYDRSGNEQFF. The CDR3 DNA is TGTGCCAGCAGCCGATACGACAGGTCGGGGAATGAGCAGTTCTTC.